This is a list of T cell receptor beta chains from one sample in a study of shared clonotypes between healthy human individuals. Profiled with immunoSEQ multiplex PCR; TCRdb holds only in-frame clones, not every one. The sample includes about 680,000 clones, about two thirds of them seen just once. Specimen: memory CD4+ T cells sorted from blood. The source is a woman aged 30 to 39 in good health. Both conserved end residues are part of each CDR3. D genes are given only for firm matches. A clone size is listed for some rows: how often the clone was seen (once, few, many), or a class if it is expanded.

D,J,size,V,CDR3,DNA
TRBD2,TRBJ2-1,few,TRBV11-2,CASSLVPSGTNEQFF,TGTGCCAGCAGCTTAGTTCCTAGCGGGACCAATGAGCAGTTCTTC
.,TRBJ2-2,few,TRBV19,CASVHRVNTGELFF,TGTGCCAGTGTCCACAGGGTAAACACCGGGGAGCTGTTTTTT
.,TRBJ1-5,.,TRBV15,CATRGTNQPQHF,TGTGCCACCCGGGGGACTAATCAGCCCCAGCATTTT
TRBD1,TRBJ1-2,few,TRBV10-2,CASSGRDRGRGYTF,TGCGCCAGCAGTGGCCGGGACAGGGGAAGAGGCTACACCTTC
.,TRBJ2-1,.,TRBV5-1,CASSPDLTVYNEQFF,TGCGCCAGCAGCCCCGACCTTACGGTATACAATGAGCAGTTCTTC
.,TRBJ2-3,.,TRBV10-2,CATSYSSDTQYF,TGCGCCACCTCCTATAGTTCAGATACGCAGTATTTT
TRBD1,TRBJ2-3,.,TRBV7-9,CASSWWTGGTDTQYF,TGTGCCAGCAGCTGGTGGACAGGGGGCACAGATACGCAGTATTTT
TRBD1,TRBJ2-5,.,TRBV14,CASSQEQGVGETQYF,TGTGCCAGCAGCCAAGAGCAGGGGGTGGGAGAGACCCAGTACTTC
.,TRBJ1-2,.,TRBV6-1,CASSERGNPGRGYTF,TGTGCCAGCAGTGAAAGAGGCAACCCGGGCAGGGGCTACACCTTC
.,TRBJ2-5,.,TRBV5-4,CASSLDWQETQYF,TGTGCCAGCAGCTTGGACTGGCAAGAGACCCAGTACTTC
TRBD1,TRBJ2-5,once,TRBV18,CASSPGQGRETQYF,TGTGCCAGCTCACCCGGACAGGGCAGGGAGACCCAGTACTTC
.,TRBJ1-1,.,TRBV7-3,CASSLARPENTEAFF,TGTGCCAGCAGCTTAGCGCGTCCGGAGAACACTGAAGCTTTCTTT
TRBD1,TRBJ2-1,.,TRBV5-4,CASSSSTGAHNEQFF,TGTGCCAGCAGCTCCTCTACAGGGGCCCACAATGAGCAGTTCTTC
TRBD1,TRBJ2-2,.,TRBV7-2,CASSRQGDTGELFF,TGTGCCAGCAGCCGACAGGGAGACACCGGGGAGCTGTTTTTT
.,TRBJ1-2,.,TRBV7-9,CASSLVENYGYTF,TGTGCCAGCAGCTTAGTAGAAAACTATGGCTACACCTTC
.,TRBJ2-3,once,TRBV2,CASSEKAAGLTDTQYF,TGTGCCAGCAGTGAAAAAGCGGCGGGTCTGACAGATACGCAGTATTTT
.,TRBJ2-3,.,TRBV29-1,CSVSSGYSTDTQYF,TGCAGCGTTTCCAGCGGCTATAGCACAGATACGCAGTATTTT
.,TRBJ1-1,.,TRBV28,CASSLFGGGTEAFF,TGTGCCAGCAGTTTATTCGGGGGCGGCACTGAAGCTTTCTTT
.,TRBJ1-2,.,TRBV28,CASSLAYGNYGYTF,TGTGCCAGCAGTTTGGCTTATGGAAACTATGGCTACACCTTC
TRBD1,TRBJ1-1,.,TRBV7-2,CASSSQGQGQTEAFF,TGTGCCAGCAGCTCACAGGGACAGGGGCAGACTGAAGCTTTCTTT
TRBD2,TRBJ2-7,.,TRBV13,CASSLGSSGSTEQYF,TGTGCCAGCAGCTTAGGATCGAGCGGGAGTACCGAGCAGTACTTC
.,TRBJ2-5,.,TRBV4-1,CASSQDGVGETQYF,TGCGCCAGCAGCCAAGATGGAGTGGGGGAGACCCAGTACTTC
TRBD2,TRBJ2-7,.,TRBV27,CASSSGTSGTYEQYF,TGTGCCAGCAGTTCCGGGACTAGCGGTACCTACGAGCAGTACTTC